A selection of T cell receptor beta chains follows, all from one sample in a study of Graves' ophthalmopathy and Graves' hyperthyroidism. TCRdb re-called the multiplex PCR reads with MiXCR, one entry per CDR3 protein. The sample lists 200,000 to 250,000 distinct CDR3 sequences, 25% to 30% occurring once. Sequenced input: peripheral blood. Receptors originate from a man aged 45-65 years with Graves' ophthalmopathy. Each CDR3 is given with its conserved first and last residue. D genes are given only for firm matches. Size values are once, few and many counts, or a class for expanded clones, and some rows have none.

TRBJ2-5,many,TRBV6-2/TRBV6-3,-,TGTGCCAGCAGTTACGGAGACAGATTAGAGACCCAGTACTTC,CASSYGDRLETQYF
TRBJ2-2,many,TRBV20-1,-,TGCAGTGCTAAAGACGGGAACACCGGGGAGCTGTTTTTT,CSAKDGNTGELFF
TRBJ1-2,-,TRBV2,TRBD1,TGTGCCAGCAGTGACGGGGCGACAGGGGGCTATGGCTACACCTTC,CASSDGATGGYGYTF
TRBJ2-2,many,TRBV29-1,-,TGCAGCGTTGCCAGCGGGAACACCGGGGAGCTGTTTTTT,CSVASGNTGELFF
TRBJ1-1,many,TRBV6-2/TRBV6-3,-,TGTGCCAGCAGTCCCCAGGGTCGGTGGCTGAACACTGAAGCTTTCTTT,CASSPQGRWLNTEAFF
TRBJ2-5,many,TRBV6-2/TRBV6-3,-,TGTGCCAGCAGTTACTCCCCTCGCAGGCCCGCCCAAGAGACCCAGTACTTC,CASSYSPRRPAQETQYF
TRBJ1-6,-,TRBV7-3,-,TGTGCCAGCAGCTTAACGAAAGTCTCACCCCTCCACTTT,CASSLTKVSPLHF
TRBJ1-1,many,TRBV11-2,TRBD1,TGTGCCAGCAGTTTCGGACAGGGAGCTGAAGCTTTCTTT,CASSFGQGAEAFF
TRBJ1-3,many,TRBV28,-,TGTGCCAGCAGCGGGAGACTCATCCTCTCTGGAAACACCATATATTTT,CASSGRLILSGNTIYF
TRBJ2-5,many,TRBV5-1,-,TGCGCCAGCAGCCCTCGGACAGATGGAGGGACCCAGTACTTC,CASSPRTDGGTQYF
TRBJ1-1,-,TRBV12-5,-,TGTGCTAGCGGCTGGGGGACTGGGAACACTGAAGCTTTCTTT,CASGWGTGNTEAFF
TRBJ2-7,many,TRBV7-2,-,TGTGCCAGCAGCCTCTCCTACGAGCAGTACTTC,CASSLSYEQYF
TRBJ2-2,many,TRBV10-3,TRBD2,TGTGCCATCAGGGGAGCGGGAGACCCCGGGGAGCTGTTTTTT,CAIRGAGDPGELFF
TRBJ2-5,many,TRBV6-5,-,TGTGCCAGCAGTTACTCAGTAGGGACGGGGGAGACCCAGTACTTC,CASSYSVGTGETQYF
TRBJ2-4,many,TRBV7-3,TRBD1,TGTGCCAGCAGCGAGGGGGCAGGCCTTCAGTACTTC,CASSEGAGLQYF
TRBJ2-5,many,TRBV20-1,-,TGCAGTGCTAGCAGGGGTTCGGAGACCCAGTACTTC,CSASRGSETQYF
TRBJ2-5,once,TRBV11-1,TRBD2,TGTGCCAGCAGCTTAGATCGCGGGAGGGGGTCAAATTCGCTGAAAGAAGAGACCCAGTACTTC,CASSLDRGRGSNSLKEETQYF
TRBJ2-7,many,TRBV30,-,TGTGCCTGGAGTGGCCAGGGGGGAAAGGATGGCGGGAGTACATACGAGCAGTACTTC,CAWSGQGGKDGGSTYEQYF
TRBJ1-1,many,TRBV6-2/TRBV6-3,TRBD1,TGTGCCAGCAGGAGGGGACAGGGCTCGAACACTGAAGCTTTCTTT,CASRRGQGSNTEAFF
TRBJ2-7,few,TRBV28,-,TGTGCCAGCACTAAAGGCTACCGCTACGAGCAGTACTTC,CASTKGYRYEQYF
TRBJ2-7,-,TRBV6-1,-,TGTGCCAGCAGCCCTCCGGAGGGGTCCTCCGAGCAGTACTTC,CASSPPEGSSEQYF
TRBJ2-7,few,TRBV25-1,TRBD2,TGTGCCAGCAACCACCCGCTGACTAGCGGGAGCGGCGAGCAGTACTTC,CASNHPLTSGSGEQYF
TRBJ2-5,many,TRBV7-8,TRBD1,TGTGCCGCGGGCAGGACAGGGGGCGAGACCCAGTACTTC,CAAGRTGGETQYF
TRBJ2-5,-,TRBV12-3/TRBV12-4,-,TGTGCCAGCAGTTACCGGTTTGCCGAGACCCAGTACTTC,CASSYRFAETQYF
TRBJ1-5,many,TRBV6-5,-,TGTGCCAGCAGTTCAATCGGGATAAATAGCAATCAGCCCCAGCATTTT,CASSSIGINSNQPQHF
TRBJ1-2,many,TRBV12-3/TRBV12-4,-,TGTGCCAGCAGTCCCACAGGAGTAGGCTACACCTTC,CASSPTGVGYTF
TRBJ2-7,many,TRBV27,TRBD1,TGTGCCAGCAGGGACAGGGGGCTCTACGAGCAGTACTTC,CASRDRGLYEQYF
TRBJ1-1,-,TRBV12-3/TRBV12-4,-,TGTGCCAGCCAACAGGGAAGGGGGAACACTGAAGCTTTCTTT,CASQQGRGNTEAFF
TRBJ2-2,many,TRBV6-1,TRBD2,TGTGCCAGCAGGCCCGGGACTAGGGACACCGGGGAGCTGTTTTTT,CASRPGTRDTGELFF
TRBJ1-5,many,TRBV6-5,TRBD1,TGTGCCAGCAGTTACGGTGCCTGGACAGGTCCAAATCAGCCCCAGCATTTT,CASSYGAWTGPNQPQHF
TRBJ1-1,-,TRBV12-3/TRBV12-4,-,TGTGCCAGCAGTTTAGTACCGGGAGGAAGTTCTGAAGCTTTCTTT,CASSLVPGGSSEAFF
TRBJ2-5,many,TRBV27,TRBD2,TGTGCCAGCAGTCCCACTAGCGGGAATTGGCGAGAGACCCAGTACTTC,CASSPTSGNWRETQYF
TRBJ1-5,many,TRBV2,-,TGTGCCAGCAGTGAGGGGGGCGGCGGTCAGCCCCTGCATTTT,CASSEGGGGQPLHF
TRBJ1-3,many,TRBV5-1,-,TGCGCCAGCAGCTTGGAGGGATCCTCTGGAAACACCATATATTTT,CASSLEGSSGNTIYF
TRBJ1-6,-,TRBV27,-,TGTGCCAGCAGTTTTCTGGGGGTAGCCGGGGGCACGAAATCACCCCTCCACTTT,CASSFLGVAGGTKSPLHF
TRBJ2-7,many,TRBV20-1,TRBD2,TGCAGTGCTAGGACCTCTAGCGGGAATACGCGCTACTACGAGCAGTACTTC,CSARTSSGNTRYYEQYF
TRBJ1-6,many,TRBV4-1,-,TGCGCCAGCAGCTCTCCCGCCTATAATTCACCCCTCCACTTT,CASSSPAYNSPLHF
TRBJ1-5,many,TRBV5-1,-,TGCGCCAGCAGACCTACTTTTAGCAATCAGCCCCAGCATTTT,CASRPTFSNQPQHF
TRBJ2-3,many,TRBV28,-,TGTGCCAGCACCAGGGGGGGCTTAACAGATACGCAGTATTTT,CASTRGGLTDTQYF
TRBJ1-5,many,TRBV15,TRBD1,TGTGCCACCAGCCGGGACAGCGGCAATCAGCCCCAGCATTTT,CATSRDSGNQPQHF
TRBJ1-1,-,TRBV12-3/TRBV12-4,-,TGTGCCAGCAGTTTAACGAGGGTTGGGACTGAAGCTTTCTTT,CASSLTRVGTEAFF
TRBJ2-5,many,TRBV24-1,-,TGTGCCACCAGCGGACGGGAGACCCAGTACTTC,CATSGRETQYF
TRBJ2-7,few,TRBV6-1,TRBD1,TGTGCCAGCAGTATGGGACAGGGTGACTACGAGCAGTACTTC,CASSMGQGDYEQYF
TRBJ2-7,many,TRBV12-3/TRBV12-4,-,TGTGCCAGCAAGGTGGGGACCTACGAGCAGTACTTC,CASKVGTYEQYF
TRBJ2-7,many,TRBV6-2/TRBV6-3,-,TGTGCCAGCAGTTACTCGGGTATTAGCGCCACCTACGAGCAGTACTTC,CASSYSGISATYEQYF
TRBJ1-2,-,TRBV30,-,TGTGCCTGGGGACACCAGGGGTATGGCTACACCTTC,CAWGHQGYGYTF
TRBJ2-5,few,TRBV6-5,TRBD1,TGTGCCAGCAGTTATCATCGGACAGGAGGCCAAGAGACCCAGTACTTC,CASSYHRTGGQETQYF
TRBJ1-2,few,TRBV12-3/TRBV12-4,-,TGTGCCAGCAGTTCCTCCAGGGGACGTCAGAGGGGCTACACCTTC,CASSSSRGRQRGYTF
TRBJ1-3,many,TRBV20-1,-,TGCAGTGCTAGAGAGGGAGGGGGAGGAAACACCATATATTTT,CSAREGGGGNTIYF
TRBJ2-5,many,TRBV2,-,TGTGCCAGCAGTGAAAGTTGGGAGACCCAGTACTTC,CASSESWETQYF
TRBJ1-1,many,TRBV3-1,-,TGTGCCAGCAGCCAATTCGACGGACAGAACACTGAAGCTTTCTTT,CASSQFDGQNTEAFF
TRBJ2-7,many,TRBV28,-,TGTGCCAGCAGTTCCGGCGGATCCTACGAGCAGTACTTC,CASSSGGSYEQYF
TRBJ1-2,-,TRBV12-3/TRBV12-4,-,TGTGCCAGCCTCCATTGGGGCAGGGATCATGGCTACACCTTC,CASLHWGRDHGYTF
TRBJ2-5,-,TRBV7-2,TRBD1,TGTGCCAGCAGCTTAGCCGGACAGGGGCAGACCCAGTACTTC,CASSLAGQGQTQYF
TRBJ2-5,-,TRBV7-2,-,TGTGCCAGCAGCTTGGGTGGGGGGGCCGGGAGAGAGACCCAGTACTTC,CASSLGGGAGRETQYF